This is a list of T cell receptor beta chains from one sample in a study of response to subunit inactivated influenza vaccine. Via MiXCR, TCRdb re-called the RT-PCR reads, giving one row per CDR3 protein. This table holds about 190,000 distinct CDR3 sequences, approximately 14% found once. The sample consisted of CD8+ T cells sorted from PBMCs, taken around 5 days after vaccination. These receptors were obtained from a man in his fifties or sixties who received an inactivated influenza vaccine. The CDR3 runs from the conserved cysteine through the conserved F or W. A D gene is named only where the DNA matches it firmly. The size entry is marked missing in some rows and otherwise reads once, few, many or a size class.

j_gene | d_gene | v_gene | abundance | CDR3aa | CDR3nt
TRBJ2-1 | TRBD2 | TRBV12-3/TRBV12-4 | few | CASRSPGLEFF | TGTGCCAGCAGATCCCCGGGACTAGAGTTCTTC
TRBJ2-5 | TRBD1 | TRBV27 | . | CASRETGVLQETQYF | TGTGCCAGCAGGGAGACAGGGGTCCTCCAAGAGACCCAGTACTTC
TRBJ2-3 | . | TRBV7-2 | . | CASSLAYLTTDTQYF | TGTGCCAGCAGCTTAGCTTACTTGACCACAGATACGCAGTATTTT
TRBJ1-1 | . | TRBV4-3 | few | CASSLQATGMNTEAFF | TGCGCCAGCAGCCTCCAGGCAACAGGAATGAACACTGAAGCTTTCTTT
TRBJ1-4 | . | TRBV5-6 | few | CASSWGTATNEKLFF | TGTGCCAGCAGCTGGGGGACGGCAACTAATGAAAAACTGTTTTTT
TRBJ2-1 | TRBD2 | TRBV9 | few | CASSDGTSILNEQFF | TGTGCCAGCAGCGACGGGACTAGCATATTGAATGAGCAGTTCTTC
TRBJ1-2 | . | TRBV16 | few | CASSPTQGWAYGYTF | TGTGCCAGCAGCCCGACGCAGGGGTGGGCCTATGGCTACACCTTC
TRBJ2-4 | TRBD2 | TRBV28 | few | CASSFSGGMNIQYF | TGTGCCAGCAGTTTTTCGGGGGGGATGAACATTCAGTACTTC
TRBJ2-2 | . | TRBV11-1 | . | CASSLGGPGTIPGGELFF | TGTGCCAGCAGCTTAGGAGGTCCAGGAACTATACCGGGCGGGGAGCTGTTTTTT
TRBJ2-3 | . | TRBV6-2/TRBV6-3 | . | CASSYYRTDTQYF | TGTGCCAGCAGTTACTACCGAACAGATACGCAGTATTTT
TRBJ1-5 | TRBD1 | TRBV20-1 | . | CSATDREDSNQPQHF | TGCAGTGCAACCGACAGGGAGGATAGCAATCAGCCCCAGCATTTT
TRBJ2-1 | . | TRBV11-2 | few | CASSLQRASYNEQFF | TGTGCCAGCAGCTTACAGCGGGCCTCCTACAATGAGCAGTTCTTC
TRBJ2-1 | . | TRBV7-9 | few | CASSLGRPPGPRDEQFF | TGTGCCAGCAGCTTAGGGCGTCCCCCGGGACCCCGCGATGAGCAGTTCTTC
TRBJ2-4 | . | TRBV7-8 | few | CASSLALTLAKNIQYF | TGTGCCAGCAGCTTAGCACTGACCCTAGCCAAAAACATTCAGTACTTC
TRBJ2-1 | . | TRBV10-3 | many | CAISAGGKNPYNEQFF | TGTGCCATCAGTGCTGGAGGGAAAAACCCCTACAATGAGCAGTTCTTC
TRBJ1-5 | . | TRBV6-5 | . | CASSYSSRGLMDQPQHF | TGTGCCAGCAGTTACTCGTCCAGGGGTTTGATGGATCAGCCCCAGCATTTT